Sequencing of this TCR beta chain was carried out in a study of human T cells and chemical hapten exposure. Turning to the study itself: Per-sample variation in TCR yield stemmed mainly from small pooled library volume differences.

A single record per CDR3 protein comes from TCRdb applying MiXCR to the RACE reads. The table has 35,000 to 55,000 distinct CDR3 sequences, approximately 9.5% seen once. Time point of the sample: patch test 2, 6 weeks after DPC sensitization. Treatment in this sample: therapeutic diphenylcyclopropenone sensitization with weekly scalp DPC. Researchers extracted total RNA from unfractionated whole blood. CDR3 length: 14 residues. Germline loops: CDR1 MGHRA, CDR2 YSYEKL. V shed 5 bases, J shed 3 bases, and the junction held 4 bases outside the gene matches. The chain recombines TRBV4-1 with TRBJ2-1; 7 positions match TRBD2. The sequencing here drew on whole blood, taken in connection with sensitization to the hapten diphenylcyclopropenone (DPC). This TCR derives from a woman in her 30s with alopecia areata. Some clones in this sample may be carry-over from other donors' samples. DNA for the CDR3: TGCGCCAGCAGCTACGGCGGGGGCTACAATGAGCAGTTCTTC. This encodes CASSYGGGYNEQFF.